This TCR beta chain was profiled in a study of technical replicates of blood from a handful of donors. Data came from immunoSEQ multiplex PCR; TCRdb stores just in-frame clones and leaves some out. The table has more than 55,000 clones, approximately 90% seen once. The material sequenced was PBMCs. This TCR derives from a human donor in good health. Some clones in this sample may be carry-over from other donors' samples.

In DNA, the CDR3 is TGTGCCAGCACGAGCGGGGGGGGTGGTGAGACCCAGTACTTC. Amino acid sequence: CASTSGGGGETQYF. The genes are TRBV2 and TRBJ2-5, with TRBD2 matching 10 bases. With V trimmed by 7 bases and J by 5 bases, 7 bases remained unmatched. This CDR3 contains 14 residues. Germline loops: CDR1 SNHLY, CDR2 FYNNEI.